What follows describes a single T cell receptor beta chain. The target of this receptor is not known. Per-nucleotide qualities are absent, and no much larger clonotype sits a single base away. The data belong to a study of CD8 T cells in Susac syndrome (dated by TCRdb to the late 2010s). The study in broad terms: Repertoire sequencing was used to test whether CD8+ T cell activation and differentiation in Susac syndrome was antigen driven.

Reading from cysteine to phenylalanine, the CDR3 counts 17 amino acids. The read is trimmed to its CDR3 DNA, 51 bases read in frame from base 1. V is pruned by 6 bases and J by 3 bases, leaving 13 bases of the junction without a gene match. Taken from the germline V gene, the CDR1 and CDR2 loops are MNHNS and SASEGT. RNA was extracted using the RNeasy kit, and roughly 0.5 to 1 ug of the RNA was reverse transcribed with random hexamers. TCR beta CDR3 regions were amplified with the immunoSEQ multiplex PCR assay covering 54 Vbeta and 13 Jbeta segments. To correct PCR amplification bias, a synthetic template baseline was used for both primer optimization and computational correction. As for the original processing: Reads were annotated to V, D and J genes according to IMGT and were analyzed with immunoSEQ Analyzer, with only productive sequences retained. To calculate clonality, Shannon entropy was normalized by log2 of the number of productive unique sequences and then subtracted from one. For each patient and control, public and private clones were evaluated among the 100 most prevalent clones. Clones were defined as Susac-specific if absent from the healthy and MS cohorts, from around 1,100 published viral clones and from other ImmuneACCESS disease sequences. TCRdb cleaned the public reads at Q25 with fastp, built clones with MiXCR and kept in-frame beta chains. Rows matching on CDR3 protein sequence are summarized as one entry with the most common DNA and genes. V and J calls and clone size were set by TCRdb, not the authors. This sample has 140,000 to 150,000 distinct CDR3 sequences in its table, and 94% of those were observed once. The biggest ten clones account for about 0.076% of the sample.

Summary of the overall study and its limitations: The number of individuals in the TCR sequencing and HLA analysis was acknowledged as relatively small.

Peripheral blood CD8+ and CD4+ T cells from healthy donors, Susac syndrome patients and multiple sclerosis patients were profiled by high-throughput TCR beta sequencing. The healthy donors served as controls matched for age and sex. CD8+ TEMRA cells were enriched by FACS, while bulk CD8+ and CD4+ T cells were purified by magnetic negative isolation. Blood was collected in EDTA tubes and processed within 24 hours, with PBMCs isolated through density gradient centrifugation. PBMCs intended for TCR sequencing were frozen in liquid nitrogen and were later thawed in a 37 degrees C water bath. The sorted or isolated CD4+, CD8+ and CD8+ TEMRA cells reached a purity of at least 90%.

Sequencing was carried out using CD4+ T cells from PBMCs. The rearrangement combines TRBV6-1 with TRBJ2-5; TRBD2 aligns with 10 central bases. This TCR was recovered from a human donor in good health. This receptor carries the CDR3 CASRWDLAGAQEETQYF. The nucleotide sequence reads TGTGCCAGCAGATGGGACCTAGCGGGAGCACAGGAAGAGACCCAGTACTTC.